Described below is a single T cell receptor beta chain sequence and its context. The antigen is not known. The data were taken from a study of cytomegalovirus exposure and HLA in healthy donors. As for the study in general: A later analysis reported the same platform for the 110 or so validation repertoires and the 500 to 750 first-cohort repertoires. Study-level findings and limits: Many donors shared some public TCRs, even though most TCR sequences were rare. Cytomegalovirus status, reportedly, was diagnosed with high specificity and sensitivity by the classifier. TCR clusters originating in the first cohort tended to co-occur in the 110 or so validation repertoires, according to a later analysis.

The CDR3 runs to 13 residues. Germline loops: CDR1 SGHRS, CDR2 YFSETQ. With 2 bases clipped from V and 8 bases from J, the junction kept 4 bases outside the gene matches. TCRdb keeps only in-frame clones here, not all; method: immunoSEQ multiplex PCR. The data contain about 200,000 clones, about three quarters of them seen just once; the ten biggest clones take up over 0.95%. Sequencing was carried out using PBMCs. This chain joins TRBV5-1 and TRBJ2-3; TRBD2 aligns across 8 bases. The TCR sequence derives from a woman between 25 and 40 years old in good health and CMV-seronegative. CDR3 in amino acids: CASSFRLASTQYF. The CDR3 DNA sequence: TGCGCCAGCAGCTTTCGACTAGCGAGTACGCAGTATTTT.